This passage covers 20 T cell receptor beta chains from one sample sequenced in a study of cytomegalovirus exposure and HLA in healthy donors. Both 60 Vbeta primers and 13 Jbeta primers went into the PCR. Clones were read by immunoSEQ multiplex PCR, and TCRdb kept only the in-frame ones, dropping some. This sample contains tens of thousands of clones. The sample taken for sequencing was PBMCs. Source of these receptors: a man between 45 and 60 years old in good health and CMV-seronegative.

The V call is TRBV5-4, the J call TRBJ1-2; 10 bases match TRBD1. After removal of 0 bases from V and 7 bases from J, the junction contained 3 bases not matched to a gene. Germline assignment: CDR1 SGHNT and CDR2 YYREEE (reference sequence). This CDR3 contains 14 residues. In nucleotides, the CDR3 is TGTGCCAGCAGCTTGGGGACAGGGGGAAGTGGCTACACCTTC. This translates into CASSLGTGGSGYTF.

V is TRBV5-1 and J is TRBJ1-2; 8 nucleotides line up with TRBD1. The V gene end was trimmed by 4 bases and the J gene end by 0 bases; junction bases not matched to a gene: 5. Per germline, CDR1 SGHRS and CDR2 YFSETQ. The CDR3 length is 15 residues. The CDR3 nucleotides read TGCGCCAGCAGCGCCGGACAGGGCTCTAACTATGGCTACACCTTC. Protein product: CASSAGQGSNYGYTF.

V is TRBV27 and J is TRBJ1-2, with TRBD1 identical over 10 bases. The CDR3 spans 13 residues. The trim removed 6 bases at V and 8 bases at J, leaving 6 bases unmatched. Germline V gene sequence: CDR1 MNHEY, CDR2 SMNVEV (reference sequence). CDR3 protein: CASRPGTGAGYTF. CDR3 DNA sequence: TGTGCCAGCAGGCCGGGGACAGGGGCCGGCTACACCTTC.

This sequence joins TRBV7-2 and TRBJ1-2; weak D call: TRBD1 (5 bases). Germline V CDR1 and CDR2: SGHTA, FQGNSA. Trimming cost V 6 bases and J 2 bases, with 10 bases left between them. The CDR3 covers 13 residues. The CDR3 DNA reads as TGTGCCAGCAGACAGACAGCCAACTATGGCTACACCTTC. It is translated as CASRQTANYGYTF.

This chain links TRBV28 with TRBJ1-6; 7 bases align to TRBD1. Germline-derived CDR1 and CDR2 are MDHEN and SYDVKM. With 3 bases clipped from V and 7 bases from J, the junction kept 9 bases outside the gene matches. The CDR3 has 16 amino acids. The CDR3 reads CASSLRTGSTNSPLHF. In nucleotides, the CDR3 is TGTGCCAGCAGTTTGCGGACAGGTAGCACGAATTCACCCCTCCACTTT.

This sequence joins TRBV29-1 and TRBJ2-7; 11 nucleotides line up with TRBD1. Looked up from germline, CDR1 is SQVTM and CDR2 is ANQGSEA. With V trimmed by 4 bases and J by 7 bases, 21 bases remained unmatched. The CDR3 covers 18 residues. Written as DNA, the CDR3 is TGCAGCGTTGGGCGTTCGGGACAGGGGGAAATACCTGCCTTGGAGCAGTACTTC. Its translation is CSVGRSGQGEIPALEQYF.

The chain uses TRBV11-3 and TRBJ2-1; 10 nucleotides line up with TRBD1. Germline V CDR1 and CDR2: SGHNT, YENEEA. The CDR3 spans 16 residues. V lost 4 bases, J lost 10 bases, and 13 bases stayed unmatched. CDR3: CASSSIGQGVRDEQFF. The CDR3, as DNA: TGTGCCAGCAGCTCAATTGGACAGGGGGTCAGGGACGAGCAGTTCTTC.

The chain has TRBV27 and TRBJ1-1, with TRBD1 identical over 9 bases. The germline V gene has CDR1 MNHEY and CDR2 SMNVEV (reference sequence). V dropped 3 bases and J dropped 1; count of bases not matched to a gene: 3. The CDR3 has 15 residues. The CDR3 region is CASSFGTGSNTEAFF. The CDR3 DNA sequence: TGTGCCAGCAGTTTCGGGACAGGGTCGAACACTGAAGCTTTCTTT.

CDR3 loop: CASRPGERGYGYTF. Written as DNA, the CDR3 is TGTGCCAGCAGGCCGGGGGAGAGGGGCTATGGCTACACCTTC. The chain links TRBV6-1 to TRBJ1-2, with D perhaps TRBD1 (5 bases). The CDR3 runs 14 residues. V was clipped by 6 bases and J by 4 bases, with 15 bases between them. CDR1 and CDR2 from the germline V gene are MNHNS and SASEGT.

The DNA for the CDR3 is TGCGCCAGCAGCTTGTACGGAGTGCTTCGGTACAATGAGCAGTTCTTC. It is translated as CASSLYGVLRYNEQFF. The chain joins TRBV5-1 to TRBJ2-1; no definite D call. Trimming removed 1 base at V and 4 bases at J, with 15 bases between. CDR1 and CDR2 from the germline V gene are SGHRS and YFSETQ. This CDR3 is built from 16 residues.

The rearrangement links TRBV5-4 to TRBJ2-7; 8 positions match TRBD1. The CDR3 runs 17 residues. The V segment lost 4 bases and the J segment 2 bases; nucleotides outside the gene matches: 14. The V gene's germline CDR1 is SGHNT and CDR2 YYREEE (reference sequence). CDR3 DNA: TGTGCCAGCAGCGCCACCGTTGGGACAGGAATTACCTACGAGCAGTACTTC. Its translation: CASSATVGTGITYEQYF. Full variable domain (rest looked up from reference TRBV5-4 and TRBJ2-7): ETGVTQSPTHLIKTRGQQVTLRCSSQSGHNTVSWYQQALGQGPQFIFQYYREEENGRGNFPPRFSGLQFPNYSSELNVNALELDDSALYLCASSATVGTGITYEQYFGPGTRLTVT.

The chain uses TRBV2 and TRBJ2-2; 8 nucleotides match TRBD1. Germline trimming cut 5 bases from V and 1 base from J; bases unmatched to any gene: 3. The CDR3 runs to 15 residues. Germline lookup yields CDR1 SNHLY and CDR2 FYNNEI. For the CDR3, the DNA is TGTGCCAGCAGTTCAGGGGGCGGGAACACCGGGGAGCTGTTTTTT. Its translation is CASSSGGGNTGELFF.

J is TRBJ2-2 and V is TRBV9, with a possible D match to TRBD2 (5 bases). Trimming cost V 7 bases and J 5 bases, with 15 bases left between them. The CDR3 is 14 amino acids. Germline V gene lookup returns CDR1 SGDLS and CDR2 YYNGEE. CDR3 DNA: TGTGCCAGCCAACACCCCTCGGGGACCGGGGAGCTGTTTTTT. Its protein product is CASQHPSGTGELFF.

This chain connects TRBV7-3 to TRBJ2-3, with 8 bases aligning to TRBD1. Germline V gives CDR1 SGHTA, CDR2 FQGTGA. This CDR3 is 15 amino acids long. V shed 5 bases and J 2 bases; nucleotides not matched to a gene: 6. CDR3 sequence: CASSPNRGSTDTQYF. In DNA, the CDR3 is TGTGCCAGCAGCCCAAACAGGGGGTCCACAGATACGCAGTATTTT.

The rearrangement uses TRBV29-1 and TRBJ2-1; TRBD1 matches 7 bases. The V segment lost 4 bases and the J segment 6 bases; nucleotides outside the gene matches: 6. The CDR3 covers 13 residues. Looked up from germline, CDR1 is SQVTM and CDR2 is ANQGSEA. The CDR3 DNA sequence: TGCAGCGTTGCCCGGACAGGAAGCAATGAGCAGTTCTTC. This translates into CSVARTGSNEQFF.

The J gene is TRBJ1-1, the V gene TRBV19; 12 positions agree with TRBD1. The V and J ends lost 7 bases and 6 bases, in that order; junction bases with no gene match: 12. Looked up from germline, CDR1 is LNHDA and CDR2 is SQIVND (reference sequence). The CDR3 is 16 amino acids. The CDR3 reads CASMRGTGGRSAEAFF. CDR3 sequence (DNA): TGTGCCAGTATGAGGGGGACAGGGGGCCGGAGCGCTGAAGCTTTCTTT.

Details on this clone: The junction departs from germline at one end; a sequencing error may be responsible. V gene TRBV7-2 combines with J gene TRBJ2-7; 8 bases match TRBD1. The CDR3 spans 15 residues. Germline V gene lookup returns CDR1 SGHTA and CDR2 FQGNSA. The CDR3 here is CASSLGQGLYYEQYF. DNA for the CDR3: TGTGCCAGCAGTTTAGGACAGGGTTTATACTACGAGCAGTACTTC.

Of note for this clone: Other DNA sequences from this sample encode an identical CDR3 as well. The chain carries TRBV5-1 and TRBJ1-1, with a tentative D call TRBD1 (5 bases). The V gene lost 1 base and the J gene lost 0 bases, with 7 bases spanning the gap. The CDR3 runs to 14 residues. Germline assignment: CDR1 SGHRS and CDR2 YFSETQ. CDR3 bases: TGCGCCAGCAGCTTGACAGGATTGAACACTGAAGCTTTCTTT. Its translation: CASSLTGLNTEAFF.

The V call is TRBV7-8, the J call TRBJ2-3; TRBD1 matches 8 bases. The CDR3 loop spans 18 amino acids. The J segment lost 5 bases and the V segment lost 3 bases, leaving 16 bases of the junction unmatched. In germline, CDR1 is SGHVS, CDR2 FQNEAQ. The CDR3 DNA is TGTGCCAGCAGCTTCGGCTGGGACAGGTCCTTCAGAGGAGATACGCAGTATTTT. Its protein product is CASSFGWDRSFRGDTQYF.

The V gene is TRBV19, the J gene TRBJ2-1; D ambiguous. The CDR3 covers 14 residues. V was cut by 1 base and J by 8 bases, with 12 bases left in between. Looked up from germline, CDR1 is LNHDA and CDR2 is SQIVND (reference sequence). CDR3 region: CASSIVNGYDEQFF. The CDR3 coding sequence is TGTGCCAGTAGTATAGTTAACGGTTACGATGAGCAGTTCTTC.